This TCR beta chain was obtained from a study of blood T cell repertoires in COVID-19. About the study: Samples taken during acute and convalescent COVID-19 were collected in the United States, Italy and Spain.

Sequencing was performed with immunoSEQ multiplex PCR; in TCRdb, only in-frame clones are kept and a portion is missing. The repertoire has approximately 210,000 clones, about four fifths of them found once; the top ten carry roughly 2.8%. The junction had 7 bases not matched to a gene; V was cut back by 7 bases and J by 5 bases. CDR3 length: 12 residues. The germline CDR1 and CDR2 sequences are SQVTM and ANQGSEA. Sequenced: peripheral blood. The source of this sequence is a man in his forties or fifties with active or convalescent COVID-19. The chain recombines TRBV29-1 with TRBJ2-5; 7 positions agree with TRBD2. The CDR3 spells CSARSGSETQYF. In nucleotides, the CDR3 is TGCAGCGCCCGTAGCGGGTCCGAGACCCAGTACTTC.